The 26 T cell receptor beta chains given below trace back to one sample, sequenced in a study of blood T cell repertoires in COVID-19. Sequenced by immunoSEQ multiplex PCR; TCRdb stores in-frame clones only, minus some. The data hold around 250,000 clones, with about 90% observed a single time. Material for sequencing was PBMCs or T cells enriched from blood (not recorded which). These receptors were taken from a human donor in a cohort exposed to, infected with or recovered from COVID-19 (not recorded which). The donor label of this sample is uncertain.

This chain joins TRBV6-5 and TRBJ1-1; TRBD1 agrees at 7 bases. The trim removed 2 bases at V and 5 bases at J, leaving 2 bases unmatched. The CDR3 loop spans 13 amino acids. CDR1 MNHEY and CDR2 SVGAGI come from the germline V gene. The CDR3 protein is CASSYRGRTEAFF. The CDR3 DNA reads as TGTGCCAGCAGTTACAGGGGGCGGACTGAAGCTTTCTTT.

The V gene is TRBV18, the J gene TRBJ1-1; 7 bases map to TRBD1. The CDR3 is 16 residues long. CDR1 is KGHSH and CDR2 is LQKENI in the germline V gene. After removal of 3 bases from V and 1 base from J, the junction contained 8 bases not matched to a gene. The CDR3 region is CASSPRTGGWNTEAFF. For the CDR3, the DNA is TGTGCCAGCTCACCTCGGACAGGAGGATGGAACACTGAAGCTTTCTTT.

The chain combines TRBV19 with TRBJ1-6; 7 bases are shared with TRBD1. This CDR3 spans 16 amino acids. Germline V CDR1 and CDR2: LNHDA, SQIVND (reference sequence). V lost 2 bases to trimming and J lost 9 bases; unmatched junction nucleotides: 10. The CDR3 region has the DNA TGTGCCAGTAGTATACCGGCCCAGGGGGGACCTTCACCCCTCCACTTT. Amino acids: CASSIPAQGGPSPLHF.

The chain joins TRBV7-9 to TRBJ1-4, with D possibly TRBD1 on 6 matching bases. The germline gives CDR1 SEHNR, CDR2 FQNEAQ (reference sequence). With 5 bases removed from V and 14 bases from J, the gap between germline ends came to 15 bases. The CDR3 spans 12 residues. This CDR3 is CASSATGTWLFF. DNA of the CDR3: TGTGCCAGCAGCGCTACCGGGACATGGCTGTTTTTT. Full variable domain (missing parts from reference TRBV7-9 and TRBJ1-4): DTGVSQNPRHKITKRGQNVTFRCDPISEHNRLYWYRQTLGQGPEFLTYFQNEAQLEKSRLLSDRFSAERPKGSFSTLEIQRTEQGDSAMYLCASSATGTWLFFGSGTQLSVL.

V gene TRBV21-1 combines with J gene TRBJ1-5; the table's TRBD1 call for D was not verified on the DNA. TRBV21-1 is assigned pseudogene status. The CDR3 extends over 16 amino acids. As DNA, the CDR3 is TGTGCCAGCAGCTTTACAGGGGGAGGTCGAAATCAGCCCCAGCATTTT. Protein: CASSFTGGGRNQPQHF.

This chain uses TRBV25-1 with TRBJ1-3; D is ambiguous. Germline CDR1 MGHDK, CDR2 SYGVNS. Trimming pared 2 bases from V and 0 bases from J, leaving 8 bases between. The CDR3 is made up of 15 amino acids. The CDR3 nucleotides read TGTGCCAGCAGTGAACGAGGGAGCTCTGGAAACACCATATATTTT. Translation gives CASSERGSSGNTIYF.

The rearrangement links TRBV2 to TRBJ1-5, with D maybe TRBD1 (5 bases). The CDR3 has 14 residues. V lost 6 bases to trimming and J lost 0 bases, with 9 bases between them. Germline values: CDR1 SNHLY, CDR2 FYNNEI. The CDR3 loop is CASRDGHSNQPQHF. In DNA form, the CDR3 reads TGTGCCAGCAGAGACGGACATAGCAATCAGCCCCAGCATTTT.

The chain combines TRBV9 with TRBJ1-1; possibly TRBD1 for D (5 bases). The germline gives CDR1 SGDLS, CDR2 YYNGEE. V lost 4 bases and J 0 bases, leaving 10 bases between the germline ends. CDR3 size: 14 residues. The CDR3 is CASSPLTVNTEAFF. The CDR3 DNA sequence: TGTGCCAGCAGCCCCCTGACAGTGAACACTGAAGCTTTCTTT.

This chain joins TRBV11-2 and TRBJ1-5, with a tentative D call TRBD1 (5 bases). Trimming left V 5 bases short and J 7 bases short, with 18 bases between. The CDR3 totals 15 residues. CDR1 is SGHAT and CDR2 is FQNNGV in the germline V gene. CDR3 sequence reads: CASSDRPEKGQPQHF. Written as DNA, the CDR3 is TGTGCCAGCAGCGACCGGCCTGAGAAGGGGCAGCCCCAGCATTTT.

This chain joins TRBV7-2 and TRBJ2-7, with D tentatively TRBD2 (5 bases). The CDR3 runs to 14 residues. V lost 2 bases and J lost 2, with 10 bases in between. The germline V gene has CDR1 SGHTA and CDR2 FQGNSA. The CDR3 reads CASSLSGVPYEQYF. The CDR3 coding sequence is TGTGCCAGCAGCTTATCCGGGGTCCCCTACGAGCAGTACTTC.

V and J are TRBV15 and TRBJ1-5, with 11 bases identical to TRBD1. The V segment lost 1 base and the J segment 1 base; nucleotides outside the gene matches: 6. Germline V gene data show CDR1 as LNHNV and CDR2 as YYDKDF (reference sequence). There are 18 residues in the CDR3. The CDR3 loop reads CATSRARTGGRSNQPQHF. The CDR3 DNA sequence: TGTGCCACCAGCAGAGCTCGGACAGGGGGCCGAAGCAATCAGCCCCAGCATTTT.

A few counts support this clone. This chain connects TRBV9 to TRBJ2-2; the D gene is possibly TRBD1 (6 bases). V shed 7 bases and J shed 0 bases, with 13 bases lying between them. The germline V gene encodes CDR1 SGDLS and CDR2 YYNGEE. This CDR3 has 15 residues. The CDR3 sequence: CASRPGTPNTGELFF. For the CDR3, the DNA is TGTGCCAGCCGGCCCGGGACACCGAACACCGGGGAGCTGTTTTTT. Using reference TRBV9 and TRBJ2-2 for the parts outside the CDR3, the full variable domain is DSGVTQTPKHLITATGQRVTLRCSPRSGDLSVYWYQQSLDQGLQFLIQYYNGEERAKGNILERFSAQQFPDLHSELNLSSLELGDSALYFCASRPGTPNTGELFFGEGSRLTVL.

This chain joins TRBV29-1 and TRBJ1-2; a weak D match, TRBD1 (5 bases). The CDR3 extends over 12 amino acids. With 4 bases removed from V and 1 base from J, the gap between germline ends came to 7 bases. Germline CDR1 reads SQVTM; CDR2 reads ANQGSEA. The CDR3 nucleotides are TGCAGCGTTGCGCAGGGTAACTATGGCTACACCTTC. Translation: CSVAQGNYGYTF. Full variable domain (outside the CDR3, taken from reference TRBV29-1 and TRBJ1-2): SAVISQKPSRDICQRGTSLTIQCQVDSQVTMMFWYRQQPGQSLTLIATANQGSEATYESGFVIDKFPISRPNLTFSTLTVSNMSPEDSSIYLCSVAQGNYGYTFGSGTRLTVV.

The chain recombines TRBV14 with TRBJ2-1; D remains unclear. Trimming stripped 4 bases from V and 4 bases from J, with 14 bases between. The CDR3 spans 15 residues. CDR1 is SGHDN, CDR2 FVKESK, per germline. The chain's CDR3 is CASSRGVPRYNEQFF. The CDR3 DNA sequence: TGTGCCAGCAGCCGAGGAGTCCCACGATACAATGAGCAGTTCTTC.

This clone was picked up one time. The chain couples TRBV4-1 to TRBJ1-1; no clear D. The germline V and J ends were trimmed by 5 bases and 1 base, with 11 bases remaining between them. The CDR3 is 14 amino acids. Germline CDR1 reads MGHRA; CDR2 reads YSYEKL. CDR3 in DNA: TGCGCCAGCAGCTCTCCAGGTAGGAACACTGAAGCTTTCTTT. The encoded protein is CASSSPGRNTEAFF.

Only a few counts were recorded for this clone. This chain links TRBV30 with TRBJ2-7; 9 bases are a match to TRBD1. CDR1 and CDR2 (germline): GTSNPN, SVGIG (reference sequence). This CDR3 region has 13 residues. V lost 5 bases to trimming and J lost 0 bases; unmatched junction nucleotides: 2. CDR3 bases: TGTGCCTGGGGGACAGGGAGCTCCTACGAGCAGTACTTC. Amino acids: CAWGTGSSYEQYF.

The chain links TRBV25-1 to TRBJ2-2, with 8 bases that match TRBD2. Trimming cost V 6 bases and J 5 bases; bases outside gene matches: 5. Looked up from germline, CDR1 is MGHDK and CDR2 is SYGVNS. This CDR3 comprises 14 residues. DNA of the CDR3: TGTGCCAGCAGCCGGGGGGGTCAAACCGGGGAGCTGTTTTTT. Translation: CASSRGGQTGELFF.

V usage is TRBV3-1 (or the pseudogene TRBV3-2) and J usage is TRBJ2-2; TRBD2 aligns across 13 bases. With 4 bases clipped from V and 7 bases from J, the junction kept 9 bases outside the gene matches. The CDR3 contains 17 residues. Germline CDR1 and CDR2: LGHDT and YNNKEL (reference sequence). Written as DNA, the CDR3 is TGTGCCAGCAGCCCCCGGACTAGCGGGGGACGGGTCGGGGAGCTGTTTTTT. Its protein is CASSPRTSGGRVGELFF.

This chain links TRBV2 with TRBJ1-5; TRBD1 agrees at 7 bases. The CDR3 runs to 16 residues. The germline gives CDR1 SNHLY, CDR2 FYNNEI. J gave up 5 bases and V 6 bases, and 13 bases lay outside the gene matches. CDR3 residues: CASSAYRGGGDQPQHF. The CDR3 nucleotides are TGTGCCAGCAGCGCGTACCGAGGGGGCGGTGATCAGCCCCAGCATTTT.

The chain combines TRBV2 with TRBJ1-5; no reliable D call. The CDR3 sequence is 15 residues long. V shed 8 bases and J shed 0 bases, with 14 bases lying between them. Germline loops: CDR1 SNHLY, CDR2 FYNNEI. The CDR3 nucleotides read TGTGCCAGCGTCGACACACCGGTTAGCAATCAGCCCCAGCATTTT. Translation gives CASVDTPVSNQPQHF.

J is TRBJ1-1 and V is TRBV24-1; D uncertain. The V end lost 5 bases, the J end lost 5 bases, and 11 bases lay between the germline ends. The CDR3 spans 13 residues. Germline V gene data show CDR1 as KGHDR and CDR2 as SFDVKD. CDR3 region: CATSVAGRTEAFF. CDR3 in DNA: TGTGCCACCAGTGTGGCGGGTAGGACTGAAGCTTTCTTT.

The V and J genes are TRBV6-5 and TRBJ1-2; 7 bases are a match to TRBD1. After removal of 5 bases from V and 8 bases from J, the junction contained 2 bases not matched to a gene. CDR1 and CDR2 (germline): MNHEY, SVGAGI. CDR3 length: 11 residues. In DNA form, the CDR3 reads TGTGCCAGCAGTAACAGGGGAGGCTACACCTTC. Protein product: CASSNRGGYTF.

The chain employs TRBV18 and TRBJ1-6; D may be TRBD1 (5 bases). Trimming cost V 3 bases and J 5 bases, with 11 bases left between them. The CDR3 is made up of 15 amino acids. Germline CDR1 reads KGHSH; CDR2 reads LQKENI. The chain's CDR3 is CASSPPGLDNSPLHF. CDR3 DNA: TGTGCCAGCTCACCGCCGGGACTGGATAATTCACCCCTCCACTTT.

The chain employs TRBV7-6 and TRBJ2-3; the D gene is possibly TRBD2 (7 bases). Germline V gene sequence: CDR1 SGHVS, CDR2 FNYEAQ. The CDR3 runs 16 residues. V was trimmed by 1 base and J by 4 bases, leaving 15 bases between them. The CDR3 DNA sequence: TGTGCCAGCAGCTTAGGCTGGGCGGGGGCCGCAGATACGCAGTATTTT. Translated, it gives CASSLGWAGAADTQYF.

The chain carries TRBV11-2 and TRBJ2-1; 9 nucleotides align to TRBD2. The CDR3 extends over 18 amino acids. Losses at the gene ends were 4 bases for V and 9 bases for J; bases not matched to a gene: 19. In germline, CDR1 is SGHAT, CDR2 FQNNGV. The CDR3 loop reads CASSSGINGGLAELEQFF. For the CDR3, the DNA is TGTGCCAGCAGCTCTGGCATAAACGGGGGACTAGCCGAACTTGAGCAGTTCTTC. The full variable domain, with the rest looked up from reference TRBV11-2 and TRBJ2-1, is EAGVAQSPRYKIIEKRQSVAFWCNPISGHATLYWYQQILGQGPKLLIQFQNNGVVDDSQLPKDRFSAERLKGVDSTLKIQPAKLEDSAVYLCASSSGINGGLAELEQFFGPGTRLTVL.

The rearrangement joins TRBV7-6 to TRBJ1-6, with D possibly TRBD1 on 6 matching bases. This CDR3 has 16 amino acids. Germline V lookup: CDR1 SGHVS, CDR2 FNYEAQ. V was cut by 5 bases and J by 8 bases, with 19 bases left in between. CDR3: CASSIEGVLRDSPLHF. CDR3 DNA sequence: TGTGCCAGCAGCATCGAGGGGGTACTTAGGGATTCACCCCTCCACTTT. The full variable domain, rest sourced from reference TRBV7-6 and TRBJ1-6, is GAGVSQSPRYKVTKRGQDVALRCDPISGHVSLYWYRQALGQGPEFLTYFNYEAQQDKSGLPNDRFSAERPEGSISTLTIQRTEQRDSAMYRCASSIEGVLRDSPLHFGNGTRLTVT.